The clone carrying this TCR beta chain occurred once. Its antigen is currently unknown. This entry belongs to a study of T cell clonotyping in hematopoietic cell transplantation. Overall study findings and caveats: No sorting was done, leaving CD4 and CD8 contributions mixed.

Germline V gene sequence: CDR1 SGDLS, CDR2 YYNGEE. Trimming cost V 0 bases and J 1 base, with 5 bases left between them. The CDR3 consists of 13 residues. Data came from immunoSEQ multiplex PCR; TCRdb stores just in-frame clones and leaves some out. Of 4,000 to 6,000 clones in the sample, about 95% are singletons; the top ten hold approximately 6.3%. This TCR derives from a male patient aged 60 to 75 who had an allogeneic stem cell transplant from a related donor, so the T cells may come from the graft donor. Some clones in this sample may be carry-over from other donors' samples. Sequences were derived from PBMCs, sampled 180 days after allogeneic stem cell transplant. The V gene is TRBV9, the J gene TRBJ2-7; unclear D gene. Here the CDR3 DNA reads TGTGCCAGCAGCGTAGCGGCGTCCTACGAGCAGTACTTC. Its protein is CASSVAASYEQYF.